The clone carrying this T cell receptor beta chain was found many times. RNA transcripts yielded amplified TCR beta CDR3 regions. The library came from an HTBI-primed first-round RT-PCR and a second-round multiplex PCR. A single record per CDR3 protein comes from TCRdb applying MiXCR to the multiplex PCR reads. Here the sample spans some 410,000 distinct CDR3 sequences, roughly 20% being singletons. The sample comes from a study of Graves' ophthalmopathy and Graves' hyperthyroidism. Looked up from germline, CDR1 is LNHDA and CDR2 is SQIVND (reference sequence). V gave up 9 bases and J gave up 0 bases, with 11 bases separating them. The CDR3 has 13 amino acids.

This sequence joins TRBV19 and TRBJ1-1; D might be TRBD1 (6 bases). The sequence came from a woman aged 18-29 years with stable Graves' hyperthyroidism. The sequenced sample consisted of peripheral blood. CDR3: CASSTGLNTEAFF. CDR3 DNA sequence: TGTGCCAGCAGCACAGGGCTGAACACTGAAGCTTTCTTT. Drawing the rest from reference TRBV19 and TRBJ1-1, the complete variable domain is DGGITQSPKYLFRKEGQNVTLSCEQNLNHDAMYWYRQDPGQGLRLIYYSQIVNDFQKGDIAEGYSVSREKKESFPLTVTSAQKNPTAFYLCASSTGLNTEAFFGQGTRLTVV.